This entry describes one TCR beta chain. Described treatment: preoperative locoregional IRX-2 cytokine immunotherapy. The table came from immunoSEQ multiplex PCR; TCRdb's copy has only in-frame clones and leaves some out. Of approximately 25,000 clones in the sample, around 79% are singletons; the top ten hold less than 7.5%. The data were obtained in a study of preoperative IRX-2 immunotherapy in early breast cancer. This CDR3 spans 18 amino acids. V shed 4 bases and J shed 4 bases, with 25 bases lying between them. Looked up from germline, CDR1 is MNHGY and CDR2 is SAAAGT. The source was lymph node tissue, collected after IRX-2 immunotherapy. J is TRBJ1-2 and V is TRBV6-8; possibly TRBD1 for D (6 bases). This TCR derives from a human donor with breast cancer. The CDR3 is CASSSEKRRNRELYGYTF. In nucleotides, the CDR3 is TGTGCCAGCAGTTCCGAAAAAAGAAGAAACAGGGAACTCTATGGCTACACCTTC.